These 22 T cell receptor beta chains came from one sample sequenced in a study of CD4 T cells in relation to SARS-CoV-2 and coronaviruses. These receptors lack a known antigen. CD4+ T cells from unexposed donors were obtained before the COVID-19 pandemic (2011-2018). CD4+ T cells were isolated from the cells after around 9 days of culture. TCRdb's table, derived via immunoSEQ multiplex PCR, lists solely in-frame clones and lacks some. The sample contains approximately 19,000 clones, more than 60% of which appear only once. The source material was CD4+ T cells from PBMCs, cultured in vitro. The receptors shown here come from a human donor in good health.

This clone was detected a few times. The chain couples TRBV7-6 to TRBJ2-3; TRBD2 matches at 12 bases. Germline V gives CDR1 SGHVS, CDR2 FNYEAQ. The CDR3 length is 17 residues. The J segment lost 5 bases and the V segment lost 1 base, leaving 7 bases of the junction unmatched. DNA for the CDR3: TGTGCCAGCAGCTTAGACCCGGGACTAGCGGGCGTAGATACGCAGTATTTT. Protein: CASSLDPGLAGVDTQYF.

The chain combines TRBV29-1 with TRBJ2-7; TRBD2 matches 11 bases. J gave up 2 bases and V 6 bases, and 9 bases lay outside the gene matches. CDR3 size: 15 residues. The germline CDR1 and CDR2 sequences are SQVTM and ANQGSEA. CDR3 in amino acids: CSVGGLAGGTYEQYF. CDR3 DNA sequence: TGCAGCGTGGGGGGTCTAGCGGGAGGAACCTACGAGCAGTACTTC.

The chain recombines TRBV19 with TRBJ2-5, with D perhaps TRBD1 or TRBD2 (5 bases each). There are 13 residues in the CDR3. V dropped 5 bases and J dropped 7 bases, with 14 bases sitting between them. Germline V gene data show CDR1 as LNHDA and CDR2 as SQIVND (reference sequence). CDR3 loop: CASSYRTRGTQYF. The CDR3 region has the DNA TGTGCCAGTAGTTATAGGACACGGGGGACCCAGTACTTC.

This chain links TRBV28 with TRBJ2-1; 10 nucleotides align to TRBD2. Unmatched junction bases numbered 5, after V lost 3 bases and J lost 6 bases. CDR1 MDHEN and CDR2 SYDVKM come from the germline V gene. CDR3 length: 15 amino acids. The CDR3 sequence is CASSFVLAGANEQFF. CDR3 DNA sequence: TGTGCCAGCAGTTTTGTGCTAGCGGGAGCCAATGAGCAGTTCTTC.

The V and J genes are TRBV21-1 and TRBJ1-5; TRBD1, as called in the table, went unchecked against the DNA. TRBV21-1 is recorded as a pseudogene. This CDR3 region has 17 residues. This CDR3 reads CASRRDRGRYSNQPQHF. In DNA, the CDR3 is TGTGCCAGCCGCCGGGACAGGGGGCGTTATAGCAATCAGCCCCAGCATTTT.

The rearrangement joins TRBV19 to TRBJ1-1; possibly TRBD1 for D (5 bases). The germline V and J ends were trimmed by 2 bases and 1 base, with 11 bases remaining between them. The CDR3 runs 15 residues. The germline V gene encodes CDR1 LNHDA and CDR2 SQIVND (reference sequence). CDR3 sequence reads: CASSIIDSPNTEAFF. CDR3 coding DNA: TGTGCCAGTAGTATAATCGACAGCCCGAACACTGAAGCTTTCTTT.

The chain carries TRBV6-4 and TRBJ2-6; D is unresolved. Trimming removed 2 bases from V and 0 bases from J, with 2 bases in between. CDR3 length: 14 residues. The V gene's germline CDR1 is MRHNA and CDR2 SNTAGT. The CDR3: CASSDGSGANVLTF. CDR3 sequence (DNA): TGTGCCAGCAGTGACGGCTCTGGGGCCAACGTCCTGACTTTC.

The chain links TRBV30 to TRBJ2-7, with 10 bases that match TRBD1. Germline trimming cut 5 bases from V and 1 base from J; bases unmatched to any gene: 8. The CDR3 covers 15 residues. Germline lookup yields CDR1 GTSNPN and CDR2 SVGIG (reference sequence). The CDR3 DNA reads TGTGCCTGGGGGGGACAGGGGCCCTCTTCCTACGAGCAGTACTTC. Translated, it gives CAWGGQGPSSYEQYF. Full variable domain (rest looked up from reference TRBV30 and TRBJ2-7): SQTIHQWPATLVQPVGSPLSLECTVEGTSNPNLYWYRQAAGRGLQLLFYSVGIGQISSEVPQNLSASRPQDRQFILSSKKLLLSDSGFYLCAWGGQGPSSYEQYFGPGTRLTVT.

This rearrangement joins TRBV6-4 to TRBJ2-2, with TRBD1 identical over 8 bases. The junction had 1 base not matched to a gene; V was cut back by 4 bases and J by 3 bases. CDR1 MRHNA and CDR2 SNTAGT come from the germline V gene. This CDR3 is 14 amino acids long. CDR3 coding DNA: TGTGCCAGCAGTGCGACAGGGGACACCGGGGAGCTGTTTTTT. Its protein product is CASSATGDTGELFF.

For this clone: One end of the junction is discordant with germline, which a read error may explain. The chain links TRBV19 to TRBJ2-3; maybe TRBD2 (6 bases). Germline CDR1 LNHDA, CDR2 SQIVND (reference sequence). This CDR3 spans 15 amino acids. The CDR3 protein is CASSLEGRLADTQYF. CDR3 sequence (DNA): TGTGCCAGTAGTTTAGAGGGGAGGCTCGCAGATACGCAGTATTTT. Using reference TRBV19 and TRBJ2-3 for the parts outside the CDR3, the full variable domain is DGGITQSPKYLFRKEGQNVTLSCEQNLNHDAMYWYRQDPGQGLRLIYYSQIVNDFQKGDIAEGYSVSREKKESFPLTVTSAQKNPTAFYLCASSLEGRLADTQYFGPGTRLTVL.

The chain combines TRBV6-5 with TRBJ2-7; the D gene is possibly TRBD1 (6 bases). CDR1 and CDR2 (germline): MNHEY, SVGAGI. The length of the CDR3 is 13 residues. V was cut by 6 bases and J by 2 bases, with 11 bases left in between. CDR3 loop: CASRNRDTYEQYF. CDR3 sequence (DNA): TGTGCCAGCAGGAACCGGGACACCTACGAGCAGTACTTC.

This chain joins TRBV4-1 and TRBJ2-5; D might be TRBD2 (5 bases). The V gene lost 3 bases and the J gene lost 2 bases, with 13 bases spanning the gap. CDR1 MGHRA and CDR2 YSYEKL come from the germline V gene. The CDR3 is made up of 15 amino acids. CDR3 amino acids: CASSQLGLEQETQYF. The CDR3 DNA reads as TGCGCCAGCAGCCAGCTAGGACTTGAACAAGAGACCCAGTACTTC.

This clone was seen a handful of times. This chain's CDR3 is CASSSTSGTGELFF. For the CDR3, the DNA is TGCGCCAGCAGCTCGACTAGCGGCACCGGGGAGCTGTTTTTT. The chain couples TRBV5-1 to TRBJ2-2, with 9 bases lining up with TRBD2. Germline CDR1 SGHRS, CDR2 YFSETQ. V lost 3 bases to trimming and J lost 4 bases; unmatched junction nucleotides: 1. The CDR3 totals 14 residues.

This chain joins TRBV11-2 and TRBJ2-1; D ambiguous. Between the trimmed V and J ends, which lost 5 bases and 0 bases, there was a span of 11 bases. The CDR3 is 15 residues long. CDR1 and CDR2 from the germline V gene are SGHAT and FQNNGV. CDR3: CASSRPADSYNEQFF. CDR3 in DNA: TGTGCCAGCAGCCGCCCGGCGGACTCCTACAATGAGCAGTTCTTC.

This clone has only one observation. CDR3 in amino acids: CASSLARQGAGANVLTF. The CDR3 coding sequence is TGTGCCAGCAGCTTAGCCCGACAGGGAGCCGGGGCCAACGTCCTGACTTTC. The V and J genes are TRBV7-6 and TRBJ2-6, with 7 nucleotides matching TRBD1. After removal of 0 bases from V and 4 bases from J, the junction contained 6 bases not matched to a gene. The germline V gene has CDR1 SGHVS and CDR2 FNYEAQ. The CDR3 loop spans 17 amino acids.

This sequence joins TRBV6-2 or TRBV6-3 and TRBJ1-2; D remains unclear. Trimming removed 6 bases at V and 7 bases at J, with 18 bases between. The CDR3 sequence is 14 residues long. In germline, CDR1 is MNHEY, CDR2 SVGEGT. The DNA for the CDR3 is TGTGCCAGCAGCGAACGAAGGGTAGCCCTTGGCTACACCTTC. It specifies CASSERRVALGYTF.

The chain uses TRBV7-9 and TRBJ1-5; D not resolved. Trimming shortened V by 6 bases and J by 11 bases, and 14 bases separated the two germline ends. The CDR3 is 12 amino acids. The germline gives CDR1 SEHNR, CDR2 FQNEAQ (reference sequence). Written as DNA, the CDR3 is TGTGCCAGCAGTTCGGGCGGGGAGGCCCAGCATTTT. Amino acids: CASSSGGEAQHF.

The chain combines TRBV30 with TRBJ2-1; 7 positions agree with TRBD2. Germline CDR1 reads GTSNPN; CDR2 reads SVGIG (reference sequence). This CDR3 contains 14 residues. Trimming at V came to 5 bases and at J to 5 bases, leaving 9 bases not matched to a gene. This CDR3 reads CAWQVSGRNNEQFF. CDR3 in DNA: TGTGCCTGGCAAGTTAGCGGGCGGAACAATGAGCAGTTCTTC.

The chain uses TRBV10-3 and TRBJ1-2; 7 bases line up with TRBD1. The CDR3 covers 13 residues. Germline V gives CDR1 ENHRY, CDR2 SYGVKD. V dropped 5 bases and J dropped 3; count of bases not matched to a gene: 3. The CDR3 region is CAISYDRDYGYTF. The DNA for the CDR3 is TGTGCCATCAGTTACGACAGGGACTATGGCTACACCTTC.

The chain joins TRBV2 to TRBJ1-5; 7 positions agree with TRBD1. The germline V gene encodes CDR1 SNHLY and CDR2 FYNNEI. The CDR3 has 14 amino acids. V shed 6 bases and J 4 bases; nucleotides not matched to a gene: 6. CDR3 DNA: TGTGCCAGCAGGGGGACAGTTAATAATCAGCCCCAGCATTTT. Translation gives CASRGTVNNQPQHF.

This chain links TRBV5-1 with TRBJ2-7; D might be TRBD1 or TRBD2, each matching 5 bases. V lost 7 bases, J lost 0 bases, and 11 bases lay in between. The CDR3 sequence is 13 residues long. Looked up from germline, CDR1 is SGHRS and CDR2 is YFSETQ. The chain's CDR3 is CASRDASSYEQYF. CDR3 DNA: TGCGCCAGCCGGGACGCCAGCTCCTACGAGCAGTACTTC.

The chain uses TRBV30 and TRBJ2-1; TRBD2 might be the D (5 bases). Germline V CDR1 and CDR2: GTSNPN, SVGIG (reference sequence). The V end was cut by 8 bases, the J end by 3 bases, with 17 bases between. The CDR3 consists of 14 residues. The CDR3 is CAGKPGYYYNEQFF. The CDR3 DNA reads TGTGCCGGGAAACCGGGATACTACTACAATGAGCAGTTCTTC.